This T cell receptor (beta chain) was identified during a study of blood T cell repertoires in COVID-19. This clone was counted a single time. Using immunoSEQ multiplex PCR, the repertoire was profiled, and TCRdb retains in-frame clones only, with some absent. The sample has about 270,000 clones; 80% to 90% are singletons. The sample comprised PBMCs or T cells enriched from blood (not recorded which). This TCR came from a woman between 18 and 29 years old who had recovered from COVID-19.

CDR3 DNA: TGTGCCAGCAGCTTGATTTCTAGTGAAAAACTGTTTTTT. This codes for CASSLISSEKLFF. This chain links TRBV7-9 with TRBJ1-4; no clear D. CDR1 SEHNR and CDR2 FQNEAQ come from the germline V gene (reference sequence). V gave up 3 bases and J gave up 7 bases, with 9 bases separating them. CDR3 size: 13 residues.